Shown below are 19 T cell receptor beta chains from a single sample sequenced in a study of OX40 agonist ivuxolimab in advanced cancers. Clones were read by immunoSEQ multiplex PCR, and TCRdb kept only the in-frame ones, dropping some. The repertoire holds about 80,000 clones, with roughly 84% as singletons. Source: CD4+ or CD8+ T cells sorted from blood, taken in a trial of the OX40 agonist ivuxolimab. The receptors here all came from an adult with an advanced solid tumor such as melanoma, head and neck, liver or kidney cancer.

The rearrangement joins TRBV28 to TRBJ1-1; the match to TRBD1 covers 8 bases. Losses at the gene ends were 6 bases for V and 4 bases for J; bases not matched to a gene: 13. The CDR3 consists of 16 residues. Per germline, CDR1 MDHEN and CDR2 SYDVKM. This chain's CDR3 is CASSTPRTGRITEAFF. CDR3 nucleotide sequence: TGTGCCAGCAGCACGCCTCGGACAGGGCGAATCACTGAAGCTTTCTTT.

This clone was seen only once. The V gene is TRBV28, the J gene TRBJ2-5; the D gene could be TRBD1 or TRBD2 (5 bases each). V was pared by 8 bases and J by 4 bases, with 20 bases between. The CDR3 has 15 amino acids. Germline V gene data show CDR1 as MDHEN and CDR2 as SYDVKM. This chain's CDR3 is CASCQWGGEGETQYF. The CDR3 nucleotides read TGTGCCAGCTGCCAATGGGGCGGAGAGGGAGAGACCCAGTACTTC.

J is TRBJ1-5 and V is TRBV4-1, with D uncertain. The V gene's germline CDR1 is MGHRA and CDR2 YSYEKL. This CDR3 is 14 amino acids long. Deletions cut 1 base from V and 4 bases from J, with 8 bases between. The CDR3 region is CASSQGVRNQPQHF. The DNA of the CDR3 is TGCGCCAGCAGCCAAGGGGTTAGGAATCAGCCCCAGCATTTT.

This chain uses TRBV4-2 with TRBJ2-3; no clear D. V lost 4 bases, J lost 0 bases, and 14 bases lay in between. CDR3 length: 16 amino acids. CDR1 LGHNA and CDR2 YNFKEQ come from the germline V gene. The CDR3 protein is CASSLGLGTSTDTQYF. The CDR3 nucleotides read TGTGCCAGCAGCCTGGGTTTGGGAACTAGCACAGATACGCAGTATTTT.

CDR3 sequence reads: CASSREGGGYGYTF. The CDR3 DNA reads as TGTGCCAGCTCCCGCGAAGGGGGGGGCTATGGCTACACCTTC. The chain joins TRBV18 to TRBJ1-2, with D maybe TRBD1 (6 bases). This CDR3 has 14 residues. Germline lookup yields CDR1 KGHSH and CDR2 LQKENI. V lost 6 bases and J 4 bases, leaving 15 bases between the germline ends. The entire variable domain, with the rest obtained from reference TRBV18 and TRBJ1-2, is as follows: NAGVMQNPRHLVRRRGQEARLRCSPMKGHSHVYWYRQLPEEGLKFMVYLQKENIIDESGMPKERFSAEFPKEGPSILRIQQVVRGDSAAYFCASSREGGGYGYTFGSGTRLTVV.

This sequence joins TRBV2 and TRBJ1-5; D is perhaps TRBD1 (6 bases). This CDR3 contains 13 residues. Germline assignment: CDR1 SNHLY and CDR2 FYNNEI. Trimming stripped 6 bases from V and 3 bases from J, with 9 bases between. The CDR3, as DNA: TGTGCCAGCAGAGGGGGGAACAATCAGCCCCAGCATTTT. Protein: CASRGGNNQPQHF.

The rearrangement links TRBV6-1 to TRBJ1-4; no reliable D call. Germline lookup yields CDR1 MNHNS and CDR2 SASEGT. V was clipped by 0 bases and J by 4 bases, with 9 bases between them. The CDR3 totals 15 residues. CDR3 in DNA: TGTGCCAGCAGTGAAGCGTCGACGGATAATGAAAAACTGTTTTTT. Its translation is CASSEASTDNEKLFF.

The genes are TRBV28 and TRBJ2-3; 12 nucleotides line up with TRBD2. Germline trimming cut 6 bases from V and 4 bases from J; bases unmatched to any gene: 5. Germline lookup yields CDR1 MDHEN and CDR2 SYDVKM. The CDR3 sequence is 15 residues long. Here the CDR3 reads CASRLAGGVADTQYF. CDR3 in DNA: TGTGCCAGCAGGCTAGCGGGAGGGGTGGCAGATACGCAGTATTTT.

The chain uses TRBV19 and TRBJ2-2; TRBD1 matches 7 bases. This CDR3 comprises 14 residues. The germline gives CDR1 LNHDA, CDR2 SQIVND (reference sequence). Unmatched junction bases numbered 5, after V lost 5 bases and J lost 5 bases. The CDR3 loop reads CASSLTGQTGELFF. The CDR3 DNA reads TGTGCCAGTAGTCTAACGGGACAGACCGGGGAGCTGTTTTTT.

This chain links TRBV27 with TRBJ2-7, with D perhaps being TRBD1 or TRBD2 (6 bases each). Deletions cut 6 bases from V and 3 bases from J, with 18 bases between. Germline assignment: CDR1 MNHEY and CDR2 SMNVEV (reference sequence). This CDR3 contains 15 residues. The chain's CDR3 is CASSLGGPRVYEQYF. CDR3 DNA: TGTGCCAGCAGCCTAGGGGGGCCTAGAGTCTACGAGCAGTACTTC.

CDR3 bases: TGCGCCAGCAGCTTAACGACAGGGTCTGGAAACACCATATATTTT. As protein: CASSLTTGSGNTIYF. The chain combines TRBV5-1 with TRBJ1-3; 7 bases line up with TRBD1. The CDR3 is made up of 15 amino acids. V shed 2 bases and J 1 base; nucleotides not matched to a gene: 3. Germline V gene data show CDR1 as SGHRS and CDR2 as YFSETQ.

The genes are TRBV9 and TRBJ2-7; TRBD1 agrees at 7 bases. Looked up from germline, CDR1 is SGDLS and CDR2 is YYNGEE. The CDR3 has 14 amino acids. The junction had 6 bases not matched to a gene; V was cut back by 3 bases and J by 3 bases. CDR3 DNA: TGTGCCAGCAGCGGTGGCCGACAGGGCTACGAGCAGTACTTC. Translated, it gives CASSGGRQGYEQYF.

The chain couples TRBV19 to TRBJ1-3; D might be TRBD1 (5 bases). The V gene's germline CDR1 is LNHDA and CDR2 SQIVND (reference sequence). The V and J ends lost 6 bases and 0 bases respectively, with 12 bases between them. The CDR3 contains 15 residues. This CDR3 is CASRRQSTSGNTIYF. The CDR3 nucleotides read TGTGCCAGTAGGAGACAGTCCACCTCTGGAAACACCATATATTTT.

The rearrangement links TRBV19 to TRBJ2-6; no definite D call. The ends were cut back, 6 bases at V and 0 bases at J, with 15 bases in the middle. CDR1 is LNHDA and CDR2 is SQIVND in the germline V gene (reference sequence). This CDR3 region has 17 residues. The CDR3 DNA sequence: TGTGCCAGTAGAACGGACCGTACATACTCTGGGGCCAACGTCCTGACTTTC. It is translated as CASRTDRTYSGANVLTF. The full variable domain, completed using reference TRBV19 and TRBJ2-6, is DGGITQSPKYLFRKEGQNVTLSCEQNLNHDAMYWYRQDPGQGLRLIYYSQIVNDFQKGDIAEGYSVSREKKESFPLTVTSAQKNPTAFYLCASRTDRTYSGANVLTFGAGSRLTVL.

The chain recombines TRBV21-1 with TRBJ1-6. TRBV21-1 is deemed a pseudogene. The CDR3 runs 18 residues. The CDR3 protein is CASSKEAGRGSYNSPLHF. The CDR3 nucleotides read TGTGCCAGCAGCAAAGAGGCCGGTCGTGGCTCCTATAATTCACCCCTCCACTTT.

The J gene is TRBJ2-7, the V gene TRBV28, with D perhaps TRBD2 (6 bases). CDR3 length equals 15 residues. The V gene's germline CDR1 is MDHEN and CDR2 SYDVKM. Trimming left V 3 bases short and J 2 bases short, with 14 bases between. CDR3 in DNA: TGTGCCAGCAGTTTGGGCGGGAAGAGACCCTACGAGCAGTACTTC. This sequence encodes CASSLGGKRPYEQYF.

V is TRBV25-1 and J is TRBJ2-1, with unresolved D. Trimming removed 7 bases at V and 0 bases at J, with 13 bases between. The CDR3 covers 15 residues. Germline V CDR1 and CDR2: MGHDK, SYGVNS. CDR3 residues: CASTPRGSSYNEQFF. As DNA, the CDR3 is TGTGCCAGCACTCCCCGCGGTTCCTCCTACAATGAGCAGTTCTTC.

Concerning this clone: The sample carries other DNA sequences with the same CDR3. The V gene is TRBV28, the J gene TRBJ1-5; no definite D call. Germline lookup yields CDR1 MDHEN and CDR2 SYDVKM. The CDR3 totals 11 residues. V lost 6 bases and J 4 bases, leaving 4 bases between the germline ends. The CDR3 DNA reads TGTGCCAGCAGCTTAAATCAGCCCCAGCATTTT. Translated, it gives CASSLNQPQHF. The variable domain in full, with the rest retrieved from reference TRBV28 and TRBJ1-5, is DVKVTQSSRYLVKRTGEKVFLECVQDMDHENMFWYRQDPGLGLRLIYFSYDVKMKEKGDIPEGYSVSREKKERFSLILESASTNQTSMYLCASSLNQPQHFGDGTRLSIL.

This clone was seen only a few times. V gene TRBV28 combines with J gene TRBJ2-1; maybe TRBD2 (6 bases). CDR3 length: 14 amino acids. V was shortened by 6 bases and J by 9 bases, with 18 bases between the two germline ends. CDR1 is MDHEN and CDR2 is SYDVKM in the germline V gene. CDR3 sequence: CASSPTRRKREQFF. CDR3 nucleotides: TGTGCCAGCAGCCCGACTAGGCGAAAGCGTGAGCAGTTCTTC. Looking up the rest from reference TRBV28 and TRBJ2-1 gives the full variable domain: DVKVTQSSRYLVKRTGEKVFLECVQDMDHENMFWYRQDPGLGLRLIYFSYDVKMKEKGDIPEGYSVSREKKERFSLILESASTNQTSMYLCASSPTRRKREQFFGPGTRLTVL.